Each of the 27 T cell receptor beta chains below was sequenced from the same sample in a study of blood T cell repertoires in COVID-19. The assay was immunoSEQ multiplex PCR, and TCRdb's table has in-frame clones only and misses some. The data show 100,000 to 150,000 clones, around 80% seen once. The source material was PBMCs or T cells enriched from blood (not recorded which). The receptors derive from a man in his forties or fifties with acute COVID-19.

The V call is TRBV5-1, the J call TRBJ2-1, with 12 bases identical to TRBD1. Germline V gene sequence: CDR1 SGHRS, CDR2 YFSETQ. This CDR3 is built from 21 residues. The junction had 15 bases not matched to a gene; V was cut back by 2 bases and J by 0 bases. CDR3 sequence: CASSLVWGTGGLESSYNEQFF. DNA for the CDR3: TGCGCCAGCAGCTTAGTATGGGGGACAGGGGGCCTTGAAAGCTCCTACAATGAGCAGTTCTTC.

This clone came up once. The CDR3 DNA reads TGCAGTGCTAACACCAACGGGGAGCTGTTTTTT. Translation gives CSANTNGELFF. The chain carries TRBV20-1 and TRBJ2-2; no firm D call. Germline V lookup: CDR1 DFQATT, CDR2 SNEGSKA (reference sequence). Between the trimmed V and J ends, which lost 4 bases and 7 bases, there was a span of 7 bases. The CDR3 loop spans 11 amino acids.

This sequence joins TRBV7-3 and TRBJ2-5; D possibly corresponds to TRBD2 (5 bases). The V and J ends lost 2 bases and 4 bases respectively, with 14 bases between them. The CDR3 loop spans 15 amino acids. Germline CDR1 is SGHTA and CDR2 is FQGTGA. CDR3 bases: TGTGCCAGCAGCTTAGGTGGGAGCGAGAGAGAGACCCAGTACTTC. Protein: CASSLGGSERETQYF.

The genes are TRBV6-5 and TRBJ2-1; a weak D match, TRBD2 (7 bases). The germline V gene has CDR1 MNHEY and CDR2 SVGAGI. The CDR3 covers 14 residues. Deletions cut 0 bases from V and 6 bases from J, with 9 bases between. The CDR3 nucleotides are TGTGCCAGCAGTTACTCGGGGGGGCCCAATGAGCAGTTCTTC. Its translation: CASSYSGGPNEQFF.

The chain links TRBV6-5 to TRBJ2-7; 10 bases match TRBD2. V shed 2 bases and J 0 bases; nucleotides not matched to a gene: 4. Per the germline V gene, CDR1 is MNHEY and CDR2 is SVGAGI. CDR3 length equals 16 residues. CDR3 residues: CASSYAAGGPSYEQYF. The CDR3 DNA follows: TGTGCCAGCAGTTACGCAGCGGGAGGGCCCTCCTACGAGCAGTACTTC.

The chain's CDR3 is CASSVGGLAGFQETQYF. As DNA, the CDR3 is TGTGCCAGCAGCGTAGGGGGACTAGCGGGGTTCCAAGAGACCCAGTACTTC. The gene calls are TRBV7-3 and TRBJ2-5; 13 bases match TRBD2. The length of the CDR3 is 17 residues. Unmatched junction bases numbered 7, after V lost 5 bases and J lost 1 base. Germline-derived CDR1 and CDR2 are SGHTA and FQGTGA.

V and J are TRBV5-1 and TRBJ2-3; no clear D. The CDR3 runs 17 residues. The germline V gene has CDR1 SGHRS and CDR2 YFSETQ. V lost 0 bases, J lost 0 bases, and 14 bases lay in between. In nucleotides, the CDR3 is TGCGCCAGCAGCTTGGCATTAGCCGGAATTAGCACAGATACGCAGTATTTT. Translating gives CASSLALAGISTDTQYF. The full variable domain, completed using reference TRBV5-1 and TRBJ2-3, is KAGVTQTPRYLIKTRGQQVTLSCSPISGHRSVSWYQQTPGQGLQFLFEYFSETQRNKGNFPGRFSGRQFSNSRSEMNVSTLELGDSALYLCASSLALAGISTDTQYFGPGTRLTVL.

Only one count was recorded for this clone. The chain recombines TRBV6-6 with TRBJ1-2; 10 bases fit TRBD1. The CDR3 consists of 14 residues. Germline V CDR1 and CDR2: MNHNY, SVGAGI (reference sequence). The ends lost 6 bases at V and 4 bases at J; junction bases unmatched: 5. The CDR3 is CASRPTGGSYGYTF. The CDR3 coding sequence is TGTGCCAGCAGACCGACAGGGGGCAGCTATGGCTACACCTTC.

The chain is built from TRBV5-1 and TRBJ1-1, with 8 nucleotides matching TRBD1. With V trimmed by 2 bases and J by 5 bases, 5 bases remained unmatched. The CDR3 is 14 residues long. Germline-derived CDR1 and CDR2 are SGHRS and YFSETQ. The CDR3 region has the DNA TGCGCCAGCAGCTTTGGACAGGGAAGGACTGAAGCTTTCTTT. This encodes CASSFGQGRTEAFF.

This sequence joins TRBV3-1 (or the pseudogene TRBV3-2) and TRBJ2-1; 9 nucleotides agree with TRBD2. This CDR3 has 15 residues. Per the germline V gene, CDR1 is LGHDT and CDR2 is YNNKEL (reference sequence). With V trimmed by 4 bases and J by 3 bases, 4 bases remained unmatched. DNA of the CDR3: TGTGCCAGCAGCCCCGGGACTAGCCTCTACAATGAGCAGTTCTTC. Amino acid sequence: CASSPGTSLYNEQFF.

This chain uses TRBV30 with TRBJ2-7; TRBD1 is a possible D gene (6 bases). The length of the CDR3 is 12 residues. Trimming stripped 5 bases from V and 2 bases from J, with 10 bases between. Germline lookup yields CDR1 GTSNPN and CDR2 SVGIG (reference sequence). CDR3 sequence (DNA): TGTGCCTGGGAGAGGGACACCTACGAGCAGTACTTC. Its protein is CAWERDTYEQYF.

This chain joins TRBV7-2 and TRBJ2-4; maybe TRBD2 (6 bases). The CDR3 contains 17 residues. Deletions cut 4 bases from V and 3 bases from J, with 19 bases between. Germline V CDR1 and CDR2: SGHTA, FQGNSA. The CDR3 nucleotides are TGTGCCAGCAGCTCCCCCGGGGCGGGATGGGTCAAAAACATTCAGTACTTC. Its protein is CASSSPGAGWVKNIQYF.

This clone was recorded once. This chain joins TRBV5-8 and TRBJ1-3, with D uncertain. The germline CDR1 and CDR2 sequences are SGHTS and YDEGEE. V was cut by 5 bases and J by 0 bases, with 12 bases left in between. The CDR3 length is 15 residues. CDR3 nucleotides: TGTGCCAGCAGTCCGGGGATTCTCTCTGGAAACACCATATATTTT. Translation gives CASSPGILSGNTIYF.

The chain couples TRBV19 to TRBJ1-3; 7 nucleotides align to TRBD1. Germline V lookup: CDR1 LNHDA, CDR2 SQIVND (reference sequence). CDR3 size: 16 residues. V shed 5 bases, J shed 0 bases, and the junction held 7 bases outside the gene matches. In DNA, the CDR3 is TGTGCCAGTAGTGCTTCGGGACAGCTCTCTGGAAACACCATATATTTT. Encoded protein: CASSASGQLSGNTIYF.

The J gene is TRBJ2-5, the V gene TRBV15; tentatively, D is TRBD2 (6 bases). Germline V gene data show CDR1 as LNHNV and CDR2 as YYDKDF (reference sequence). Trimming left V 1 base short and J 5 bases short, with 8 bases between. The length of the CDR3 is 13 residues. The CDR3 sequence is CATSRGEEETQYF. In nucleotides, the CDR3 is TGTGCCACCAGCAGAGGGGAGGAGGAGACCCAGTACTTC.

This chain's CDR3 is CASSPGQGQTQYF. The CDR3 DNA is TGTGCCAGCAGTCCAGGACAGGGTCAGACCCAGTACTTC. This rearrangement joins TRBV27 to TRBJ2-5; 8 bases match TRBD1. Germline trimming cut 5 bases from V and 6 bases from J; bases unmatched to any gene: 5. The germline V gene has CDR1 MNHEY and CDR2 SMNVEV (reference sequence). CDR3 length: 13 amino acids.

This clone has just one count. The rearrangement joins TRBV7-9 to TRBJ2-1, with 11 nucleotides matching TRBD2. Germline CDR1 is SEHNR and CDR2 is FQNEAQ (reference sequence). J lost 13 bases, V lost 5 bases, and 4 bases had no gene match. The CDR3 length is 12 residues. The CDR3 protein is CASSLSGGDQFF. The CDR3 DNA reads TGTGCCAGCAGCCTTAGCGGGGGGGATCAGTTCTTC.

The gene calls are TRBV19 and TRBJ1-5, with no clear D. The CDR3 consists of 14 residues. Deletions cut 0 bases from V and 6 bases from J, with 9 bases between. Germline V gene lookup returns CDR1 LNHDA and CDR2 SQIVND (reference sequence). The CDR3 bases are TGTGCCAGTAGTATAGAAGAGGGTGCTCAGCCCCAGCATTTT. It encodes CASSIEEGAQPQHF.

The genes are TRBV5-1 and TRBJ1-6, with unresolved D. Looked up from germline, CDR1 is SGHRS and CDR2 is YFSETQ. The CDR3 has 14 amino acids. Trimming stripped 5 bases from V and 7 bases from J, with 13 bases between. The DNA of the CDR3 is TGCGCCAGCAGGGTGAGGGCGGAAAATTCACCCCTCCACTTT. Protein product: CASRVRAENSPLHF.

The CDR3 region is CSVEKREYSYNEQFF. Here the CDR3 DNA reads TGCAGCGTTGAAAAACGGGAGTATTCGTACAATGAGCAGTTCTTC. The V gene is TRBV29-1, the J gene TRBJ2-1; possible D gene TRBD2, 6 bases. CDR3 length equals 15 residues. Germline CDR1 is SQVTM and CDR2 is ANQGSEA. V shed 2 bases and J shed 4 bases, with 15 bases lying between them.

The chain links TRBV4-1 to TRBJ1-2; D uncertain. CDR3 length: 16 residues. Per the germline V gene, CDR1 is MGHRA and CDR2 is YSYEKL. Trimming took off 0 bases at V and 0 bases at J, with 11 bases between the two ends. In nucleotides, the CDR3 is TGCGCCAGCAGCCAAGACATGACTTCTTCTAACTATGGCTACACCTTC. Its translation: CASSQDMTSSNYGYTF.

The genes are TRBV30 and TRBJ2-3, with D perhaps matching TRBD2 (6 bases). The germline gives CDR1 GTSNPN, CDR2 SVGIG (reference sequence). The V and J ends lost 1 base and 0 bases respectively, with 8 bases between them. This CDR3 is built from 14 residues. CDR3 amino acids: CAWSGGDSTDTQYF. CDR3 nucleotides: TGTGCCTGGAGTGGGGGGGATAGCACAGATACGCAGTATTTT.

The chain recombines TRBV10-3 with TRBJ1-2; 9 nucleotides match TRBD1. Per the germline V gene, CDR1 is ENHRY and CDR2 is SYGVKD. V lost 4 bases to trimming and J lost 12 bases; unmatched junction nucleotides: 18. The CDR3 spans 16 residues. This CDR3 is CAISASPGTGMGGDTF. CDR3 nucleotides: TGTGCCATCAGTGCCTCCCCCGGGACAGGGATGGGTGGGGACACCTTC.

This rearrangement joins TRBV30 to TRBJ1-4, with a tentative D call TRBD1 (5 bases). Germline lookup yields CDR1 GTSNPN and CDR2 SVGIG (reference sequence). V dropped 0 bases and J dropped 0 bases, with 11 bases sitting between them. The CDR3 runs to 16 residues. This CDR3 is CAWSVGVEATNEKLFF. CDR3 coding DNA: TGTGCCTGGAGTGTAGGGGTGGAAGCAACTAATGAAAAACTGTTTTTT.

The chain has TRBV6-5 and TRBJ2-2, with 9 positions matching TRBD1. The CDR3 covers 15 residues. The V and J ends lost 5 bases and 4 bases, in that order; junction bases with no gene match: 5. Germline CDR1 reads MNHEY; CDR2 reads SVGAGI. The CDR3 region has the DNA TGTGCCAGCAGTCCCCGACAGGGGGGCACCGGGGAGCTGTTTTTT. Amino acid sequence: CASSPRQGGTGELFF.

The chain has TRBV11-1 and TRBJ2-2; 8 bases fit TRBD1. The length of the CDR3 is 15 residues. CDR1 and CDR2 from the germline V gene are SGHAT and FQDESV (reference sequence). V shed 6 bases, J shed 4 bases, and the junction held 7 bases outside the gene matches. CDR3 sequence reads: CASRRPGGSTGELFF. As DNA, the CDR3 is TGTGCCAGCAGAAGACCAGGGGGCAGCACCGGGGAGCTGTTTTTT.

This chain uses TRBV11-2 with TRBJ1-2; 9 bases line up with TRBD1. Germline V gene sequence: CDR1 SGHAT, CDR2 FQNNGV. The V and J ends lost 2 bases and 8 bases, in that order; junction bases with no gene match: 6. The CDR3 is made up of 14 amino acids. The CDR3 reads CASSLPGTGTGYTF. In nucleotides, the CDR3 is TGTGCCAGCAGCTTACCCGGGACAGGGACCGGCTACACCTTC.